This T cell receptor beta chain is from a study of T cell responses to AZD1222 COVID-19 vaccine (dated by TCRdb to about 2021). Study-wide context: TCR sequencing covered approximately 230 trial participants: 200 to 210 given two doses of AZD1222 and around 26 given two doses of MenACWY control vaccine. Trial participants were enrolled by age into subgroups of 18-55, 56-69 and 70-plus years, and 148, 28 and 57 TCR-sequenced participants, respectively, were included in these subgroups. The paper as a whole reports these results and caveats: After two AZD1222 doses, spike-specific TCR breadth and depth were significantly higher than at day 0 and than in MenACWY recipients. The 56-69-year group was small, and its depth increase did not reach significance, likely because of low power. Because no samples from the day 14 peak response were available, repertoires could be characterized only after the peak T cell response. Reportedly, almost half of the unique spike-specific TCRs recognized epitopes lying outside the regions that are mutated in the B.1.351 and B.1.1.7 variants. Most participants were white British and females outnumbered males, and the authors suggested that clonal diversity may have been underestimated. Only six AZD1222 recipients were SARS-CoV-2 seropositive at baseline, limiting conclusions about previously exposed vaccinees. The whole spike protein was spanned by vaccine-associated CD4 TCRs, and dominant responses were seen in regions 160-218 and 743-854.

CDR1 MNHNS and CDR2 SASEGT are derived from the germline V gene. The germline ends are 14 bases apart after V is trimmed by 0 bases and J by 9 bases. Measured from the cysteine to the phenylalanine, the CDR3 is 14 residues long. Only CDR3 DNA is held: 42 bases, read in frame from base 1. The CDR3 regions of human TCRbeta chains were subjected to immunosequencing. As for how the authors treated the data: TCRs in the repertoires were compared against a reference library of SARS-CoV-2-specific TCRs that had been generated with the MIRA antigen-specificity platform. Breadth meant the fraction of unique TCRs that were SARS-CoV-2-associated, whereas depth meant the fraction of total T cells that were SARS-CoV-2-associated. Using the MIRA data, each spike-specific TCR was mapped to the spike region that the TCR reacts to and placed in a CD4 or CD8 class. Log10-transformed breadth and depth values were compared by one-way ANOVA with Sidak's multiple comparisons tests. TCRdb retrieved this table from immuneACCESS and kept in-frame rearrangements only. Not all clones are present; in checked studies, unresolved V genes account for under half, and no reason is known for the remainder. The V and J calls and clone size are taken from that table; D and trimming were inferred from the DNA. The sample profile shows fewer than 90,000 clones; 90% to 95% of them were found once. The ten most abundant clones make up around a tenth of the sample.

A word on this clone: Its antigen is not yet known. Per-nucleotide qualities are absent, and no much larger clonotype sits a single base away.

Explained via the paper, the time point label denotes: about 28 days (+/-7) after the second vaccine dose. Because spike-specific TCR depth and breadth did not differ between the two schedules, AZD1222 recipients who got a second dose at roughly 4 weeks were pooled with those who got a second dose at roughly 12 weeks. Vaccinee samples were obtained from the UK trials COV001 and COV002, which included a single-blind randomized controlled phase 2/3 trial of AZD1222 (ChAdOx1 nCoV-19) in healthy adults. For TCRbeta chain sequencing, PBMC samples from trial participants were taken at day 0 and at day 28 after the second dose.

Source: peripheral blood, taken 28 days after the second AZD1222 dose. The source of this sequence is an adult who received the AZD1222 COVID-19 vaccine. The chain is assembled from TRBV6-1 and TRBJ1-1, with TRBD1 as a weak D call on 5 bases. The CDR3 protein: CASSEARGTVQAFF. Here is the DNA: TGTGCCAGCAGTGAAGCGCGGGGGACCGTCCAAGCTTTCTTT.